A selection of T cell receptor beta chains follows, all from one sample in a study of cytomegalovirus exposure and HLA in healthy donors. Only in-frame clones appear in the TCRdb table, and some are missing; sequencing was by immunoSEQ multiplex PCR. The repertoire includes approximately 160,000 clones, around 90% of them detected once, and roughly 3% sits in the top ten. Sequencing was carried out using PBMCs. The source is a woman aged 18-29 years in good health and CMV-seropositive. Each CDR3 is given with its conserved first and last residue. A D gene is named only where the DNA matches it firmly. Size is omitted from some rows. Given values are once, few, many or a class for expanded clones.

v_gene: TRBV19
d_gene: TRBD2
abundance: -
j_gene: TRBJ2-7
CDR3aa: CASSSQGTSGYEQYF
CDR3nt: TGTGCCAGTAGTTCGCAAGGGACTAGCGGCTACGAGCAGTACTTC

v_gene: TRBV19
d_gene: TRBD2
abundance: few
j_gene: TRBJ2-7
CDR3aa: CAAKREGRSYEQYF
CDR3nt: TGTGCCGCCAAGCGGGAGGGAAGGTCCTACGAGCAGTACTTC

v_gene: TRBV5-1
d_gene: TRBD2
abundance: -
j_gene: TRBJ2-3
CDR3aa: CASSPISLAGGLGTDTQYF
CDR3nt: TGCGCCAGCAGCCCGATCTCTCTAGCGGGAGGGCTGGGCACAGATACGCAGTATTTT

v_gene: TRBV5-1
d_gene: -
abundance: -
j_gene: TRBJ2-5
CDR3aa: CASSLGLRKETQYF
CDR3nt: TGCGCCAGCAGCCTTGGACTAAGGAAAGAGACCCAGTACTTC

v_gene: TRBV28
d_gene: TRBD2
abundance: -
j_gene: TRBJ2-3
CDR3aa: CASRIAGGPGTQYF
CDR3nt: TGTGCCAGCAGGATAGCGGGAGGGCCGGGTACGCAGTATTTT

v_gene: TRBV5-6
d_gene: TRBD2
abundance: -
j_gene: TRBJ2-7
CDR3aa: CASSNPTSGFHEQYF
CDR3nt: TGTGCCAGCAGCAACCCGACTAGCGGGTTCCACGAGCAGTACTTC

v_gene: TRBV6-5
d_gene: -
abundance: -
j_gene: TRBJ2-3
CDR3aa: CASSYGQSTDTQYF
CDR3nt: TGTGCCAGCAGTTACGGGCAGTCCACAGATACGCAGTATTTT

v_gene: TRBV5-6
d_gene: -
abundance: -
j_gene: TRBJ2-1
CDR3aa: CASSLETRGNEQFF
CDR3nt: TGTGCCAGCAGCTTGGAGACCCGAGGCAATGAGCAGTTCTTC

v_gene: TRBV30
d_gene: -
abundance: -
j_gene: TRBJ1-6
CDR3aa: CAWSQGQNSPLHF
CDR3nt: TGTGCCTGGAGTCAGGGACAAAATTCACCCCTCCACTTT

v_gene: TRBV15
d_gene: TRBD2
abundance: -
j_gene: TRBJ2-7
CDR3aa: CATSTLAGGQEQYF
CDR3nt: TGTGCCACCAGCACCCTAGCGGGAGGGCAAGAGCAGTACTTC

v_gene: TRBV7-6
d_gene: TRBD2
abundance: -
j_gene: TRBJ2-1
CDR3aa: CASSGGLAAYNEQFF
CDR3nt: TGTGCCAGCAGCGGGGGACTAGCGGCCTACAATGAGCAGTTCTTC

v_gene: TRBV30
d_gene: -
abundance: -
j_gene: TRBJ1-1
CDR3aa: CAWSVQSGHNTEAFF
CDR3nt: TGTGCCTGGAGTGTACAGTCGGGACACAACACTGAAGCTTTCTTT

v_gene: TRBV9
d_gene: TRBD1
abundance: -
j_gene: TRBJ1-1
CDR3aa: CASSVEGQKNTEAFF
CDR3nt: TGTGCCAGCAGCGTAGAGGGACAGAAGAACACTGAAGCTTTCTTT

v_gene: TRBV10-3
d_gene: TRBD1
abundance: -
j_gene: TRBJ1-3
CDR3aa: CAISPTGVGNTIYF
CDR3nt: TGTGCCATCAGTCCGACAGGGGTTGGAAACACCATATATTTT

v_gene: TRBV7-9
d_gene: TRBD1
abundance: -
j_gene: TRBJ1-1
CDR3aa: CASSLYPQGAVTEAFF
CDR3nt: TGTGCCAGCAGTCTGTACCCACAGGGGGCTGTAACTGAAGCTTTCTTT

v_gene: TRBV11-2
d_gene: TRBD1
abundance: few
j_gene: TRBJ2-7
CDR3aa: CASRAPGQGSYEQYF
CDR3nt: TGTGCCAGCAGGGCCCCGGGACAGGGCTCCTACGAGCAGTACTTC

v_gene: TRBV7-2
d_gene: TRBD2
abundance: -
j_gene: TRBJ2-5
CDR3aa: CASSLREGETQYF
CDR3nt: TGTGCCAGCAGCCTCAGGGAGGGAGAGACCCAGTACTTC

v_gene: TRBV18
d_gene: TRBD1
abundance: few
j_gene: TRBJ1-5
CDR3aa: CASSSNSGTGKQPQHF
CDR3nt: TGTGCCAGCTCATCTAACTCCGGGACAGGGAAACAGCCCCAGCATTTT

v_gene: TRBV15
d_gene: TRBD2
abundance: -
j_gene: TRBJ2-7
CDR3aa: CATSSPGLAVSYEQYF
CDR3nt: TGTGCCACCAGCAGTCCGGGACTAGCGGTTTCCTACGAGCAGTACTTC

v_gene: TRBV19
d_gene: TRBD2
abundance: -
j_gene: TRBJ2-5
CDR3aa: CASHPPGGQETQYF
CDR3nt: TGTGCCAGTCATCCGCCGGGGGGCCAAGAGACCCAGTACTTC

v_gene: TRBV13
d_gene: -
abundance: -
j_gene: TRBJ1-3
CDR3aa: CASSLDSGNTIYF
CDR3nt: TGTGCCAGCAGCTTAGACAGTGGAAACACCATATATTTT

v_gene: TRBV4-1
d_gene: TRBD1
abundance: -
j_gene: TRBJ1-3
CDR3aa: CASSQGQGGGNTIYF
CDR3nt: TGCGCCAGCAGCCAGGGACAGGGCGGTGGAAACACCATATATTTT

v_gene: TRBV19
d_gene: -
abundance: -
j_gene: TRBJ1-2
CDR3aa: CASSIQGPYGYTF
CDR3nt: TGTGCCAGTAGTATACAGGGGCCCTATGGCTACACCTTC

v_gene: TRBV25-1
d_gene: TRBD2
abundance: -
j_gene: TRBJ2-7
CDR3aa: CASSKGGLVGEQYF
CDR3nt: TGTGCCAGCAGCAAAGGGGGACTAGTGGGCGAGCAGTACTTC

v_gene: TRBV4-2
d_gene: TRBD1
abundance: -
j_gene: TRBJ2-7
CDR3aa: CASSQGTGGPYEQYF
CDR3nt: TGTGCCAGCAGCCAAGGTACAGGGGGACCCTACGAGCAGTACTTC

v_gene: TRBV2
d_gene: -
abundance: once
j_gene: TRBJ2-5
CDR3aa: CASSLYGDSLETQYF
CDR3nt: TGTGCCAGCAGTCTCTATGGTGACAGTTTAGAGACCCAGTACTTC

v_gene: TRBV6-6
d_gene: -
abundance: -
j_gene: TRBJ2-7
CDR3aa: CASTENREWYF
CDR3nt: TGTGCCAGCACGGAAAACAGGGAGTGGTACTTC

v_gene: TRBV5-1
d_gene: TRBD2
abundance: -
j_gene: TRBJ2-1
CDR3aa: CASSFGLAGGVLDEQFF
CDR3nt: TGCGCCAGCAGCTTTGGACTAGCGGGGGGTGTCTTGGATGAGCAGTTCTTC

v_gene: TRBV10-2
d_gene: TRBD1
abundance: -
j_gene: TRBJ1-2
CDR3aa: CASTDRANYGYTF
CDR3nt: TGCGCCAGCACTGACAGGGCTAACTATGGCTACACCTTC

v_gene: TRBV27
d_gene: -
abundance: -
j_gene: TRBJ1-4
CDR3aa: CASSLVRGAAEKLFF
CDR3nt: TGTGCCAGCAGTTTAGTACGGGGGGCCGCGGAAAAACTGTTTTTT

v_gene: TRBV15
d_gene: TRBD1
abundance: -
j_gene: TRBJ2-1
CDR3aa: CATSNSLQGAVGNEQFF
CDR3nt: TGTGCCACCAGCAATTCACTACAGGGGGCAGTAGGAAATGAGCAGTTCTTC

v_gene: TRBV11-3
d_gene: -
abundance: -
j_gene: TRBJ2-2
CDR3aa: CASSLAPGLNTGELFF
CDR3nt: TGTGCCAGCAGCTTAGCCCCAGGGTTGAACACCGGGGAGCTGTTTTTT

v_gene: TRBV5-8
d_gene: TRBD1
abundance: -
j_gene: TRBJ1-2
CDR3aa: CASSAPGQPYGYTF
CDR3nt: TGTGCCAGCAGCGCTCCGGGACAGCCGTATGGCTACACCTTC

v_gene: TRBV7-8
d_gene: TRBD1
abundance: -
j_gene: TRBJ2-1
CDR3aa: CASSDPDRVGSYNEQFF
CDR3nt: TGTGCCAGCAGCGACCCGGACAGGGTGGGCTCCTACAATGAGCAGTTCTTC

v_gene: TRBV5-1
d_gene: -
abundance: -
j_gene: TRBJ1-1
CDR3aa: CASSPQGNTEAFF
CDR3nt: TGCGCCAGCAGCCCACAGGGGAACACTGAAGCTTTCTTT

v_gene: TRBV11-2
d_gene: TRBD1
abundance: -
j_gene: TRBJ2-3
CDR3aa: CASSLDPGTGSTDTQYF
CDR3nt: TGTGCCAGCAGCTTGGACCCCGGGACAGGGAGCACAGATACGCAGTATTTT

v_gene: TRBV5-5
d_gene: -
abundance: -
j_gene: TRBJ1-4
CDR3aa: CASSSSIGGGNEKLFF
CDR3nt: TGTGCCAGCAGCTCCTCGATTGGGGGAGGGAATGAAAAACTGTTTTTT